These 10 T cell receptor beta chains were sequenced from one sample in a study of monozygotic twins with cystic fibrosis. Data came from immunoSEQ multiplex PCR; TCRdb stores just in-frame clones and leaves some out. Of some 25,000 clones detected, 96% appear once; the ten largest clones hold approximately 2.8%. The material sequenced was blood. These receptors were taken from a girl aged 2 to 9 with cystic fibrosis.

In its sample, this clone was seen once. The V and J genes are TRBV5-5 and TRBJ2-7; 11 bases match TRBD1. Germline V CDR1 and CDR2: SGHKS, YYEKEE (reference sequence). The CDR3 is made up of 15 amino acids. The V segment lost 2 bases and the J segment 4 bases; nucleotides outside the gene matches: 5. This CDR3 reads CASSFLGQGAYEQYF. CDR3 DNA: TGTGCCAGCAGCTTCCTAGGACAGGGGGCATACGAGCAGTACTTC.

The chain combines TRBV7-6 with TRBJ1-2; unclear D gene. The V gene lost 4 bases and the J gene lost 4 bases, with 10 bases spanning the gap. The CDR3 loop spans 13 amino acids. Per germline, CDR1 SGHVS and CDR2 FNYEAQ. CDR3 bases: TGTGCCAGCAGCTCGAAATCGGGCTATGGCTACACCTTC. Translated: CASSSKSGYGYTF.

The chain is built from TRBV5-1 and TRBJ2-3; a possible D gene is TRBD1 (5 bases). The CDR3 is 14 amino acids. V was shortened by 4 bases and J by 1 base, with 10 bases between the two germline ends. CDR1 is SGHRS and CDR2 is YFSETQ in the germline V gene. DNA for the CDR3: TGCGCCAGCAGCCCCCTAGGGGGCACAGATACGCAGTATTTT. Translated, it gives CASSPLGGTDTQYF.

The rearrangement links TRBV6-4 to TRBJ2-1; 8 nucleotides agree with TRBD1. Germline CDR1 is MRHNA and CDR2 is SNTAGT. The J segment lost 6 bases and the V segment lost 6 bases, leaving 10 bases of the junction unmatched. CDR3 length equals 15 residues. CDR3 nucleotides: TGTGCCAGCAGCCCAGGACAGGGCGGTATCAATGAGCAGTTCTTC. It is translated as CASSPGQGGINEQFF.

The chain employs TRBV5-1 and TRBJ1-1; a possible D gene is TRBD1 (6 bases). The CDR3 extends over 15 amino acids. V lost 0 bases to trimming and J lost 4 bases, with 13 bases between them. Germline lookup yields CDR1 SGHRS and CDR2 YFSETQ. The CDR3 DNA follows: TGCGCCAGCAGCTTGGGGCGGGGGCTGGGCACTGAAGCTTTCTTT. Its protein is CASSLGRGLGTEAFF.

The chain has TRBV5-1 and TRBJ2-3; possibly TRBD2 for D (5 bases). The CDR3 has 13 amino acids. The germline V gene encodes CDR1 SGHRS and CDR2 YFSETQ. Trimming shortened V by 5 bases and J by 4 bases, and 11 bases separated the two germline ends. The CDR3 reads CASRVAAADTQYF. The CDR3 DNA reads TGCGCCAGCAGAGTAGCAGCGGCAGATACGCAGTATTTT.

The chain carries TRBV9 and TRBJ2-7; perhaps TRBD2 as D (5 bases). V was pared by 0 bases and J by 7 bases, with 11 bases between. The CDR3 loop spans 13 amino acids. Germline V gene data show CDR1 as SGDLS and CDR2 as YYNGEE. CDR3 sequence: CASSVGPSGEQYF. DNA for the CDR3: TGTGCCAGCAGCGTAGGGCCCTCGGGGGAGCAGTACTTC.

This rearrangement joins TRBV28 to TRBJ1-2; 9 bases align to TRBD1. Germline CDR1 MDHEN, CDR2 SYDVKM. The ends lost 6 bases at V and 8 bases at J; junction bases unmatched: 16. CDR3 size: 16 residues. This chain's CDR3 is CASSLLKTGGFGGYTF. CDR3 coding DNA: TGTGCCAGCAGCCTCCTGAAGACAGGGGGGTTCGGCGGCTACACCTTC.

The rearrangement joins TRBV9 to TRBJ1-2; the D is unclear. The length of the CDR3 is 13 residues. Germline V gene lookup returns CDR1 SGDLS and CDR2 YYNGEE. The V gene lost 3 bases and the J gene lost 4 bases, with 10 bases spanning the gap. The CDR3 nucleotides are TGTGCCAGCAGCGGCGGACCGAGCTATGGCTACACCTTC. Its translation is CASSGGPSYGYTF. The full variable domain, completed using reference TRBV9 and TRBJ1-2, is DSGVTQTPKHLITATGQRVTLRCSPRSGDLSVYWYQQSLDQGLQFLIQYYNGEERAKGNILERFSAQQFPDLHSELNLSSLELGDSALYFCASSGGPSYGYTFGSGTRLTVV.

This rearrangement joins TRBV27 to TRBJ2-7; TRBD2 matches 9 bases. J gave up 5 bases and V 7 bases, and 6 bases lay outside the gene matches. CDR1 is MNHEY and CDR2 is SMNVEV in the germline V gene (reference sequence). The CDR3 contains 13 residues. CDR3: CASKEAGGDEQYF. The CDR3 DNA reads as TGTGCCAGCAAGGAGGCGGGGGGGGACGAGCAGTACTTC.